Listed below are T cell receptor beta chains from one sample, sequenced in a study of blood T cell repertoires in COVID-19. Sequenced by immunoSEQ multiplex PCR; TCRdb stores in-frame clones only, minus some. The sample has roughly 460,000 clones, around 90% seen once. Sequencing was done on a sample of peripheral blood. These receptors were taken from a man between 18 and 29 years old with COVID-19, enrolled during active disease. Both conserved end residues are part of each CDR3. Fields, in order: J gene, V gene, D gene, clone size, CDR3 protein, CDR3 DNA. D genes are given only for firm matches. Clone sizes are given selectively: once, few, many, or a class where the clone is expanded.

>TRBJ2-7|TRBV5-6|NA|NA
CASTRLAPNLEQYF
TGTGCCAGCACCCGCTTGGCCCCAAATCTCGAGCAGTACTTC
>TRBJ1-1|TRBV14|NA|NA
CASSQVRGTEAFF
TGTGCCAGCAGCCAAGTCAGGGGCACTGAAGCTTTCTTT
>TRBJ2-1|TRBV15|TRBD1|NA
CATSRDREYNEQFF
TGTGCCACCAGCCGGGACAGGGAATACAATGAGCAGTTCTTC
>TRBJ2-1|TRBV29-1|NA|NA
CSVPGTIDNEQFF
TGCAGCGTGCCGGGGACAATAGACAATGAGCAGTTCTTC
>TRBJ2-7|TRBV5-4|NA|NA
CASSSAGKQYF
TGTGCCAGCAGCTCCGCAGGGAAGCAGTACTTC
>TRBJ2-2|TRBV19|NA|NA
CASKNGTHPGELFF
TGTGCCAGTAAGAACGGGACACACCCCGGGGAGCTGTTTTTT
>TRBJ1-1|TRBV5-4|NA|NA
CASSFEVMNTEAFF
TGTGCCAGCAGCTTCGAGGTCATGAACACTGAAGCTTTCTTT
>TRBJ2-1|TRBV11-2|TRBD2|NA
CASSLDGGGAWLEQFF
TGTGCCAGCAGCTTAGACGGCGGGGGGGCCTGGTTGGAGCAGTTCTTC
>TRBJ2-2|TRBV6-5|NA|NA
CASSYAGGTTGELFF
TGTGCCAGCAGTTACGCGGGTGGAACCACCGGGGAGCTGTTTTTT
>TRBJ1-2|TRBV6-5|NA|once
CASRPGNSYGYTF
TGTGCCAGCAGACCAGGGAACTCCTATGGCTACACCTTC
>TRBJ2-5|TRBV11-2|NA|NA
CASNEARGYQETQYF
TGTGCCAGCAACGAGGCCCGCGGGTACCAAGAGACCCAGTACTTC
>TRBJ2-3|TRBV5-5|NA|once
CASSPRDFSDTQYF
TGTGCCAGCAGCCCACGGGACTTCTCAGATACGCAGTATTTT
>TRBJ2-2|TRBV2|NA|NA
CASRAVLDGGELFF
TGTGCCAGCAGGGCCGTACTAGACGGCGGGGAGCTGTTTTTT
>TRBJ1-1|TRBV5-6|TRBD1|NA
CASSRTGGVAEAFF
TGTGCCAGCAGCCGGACAGGGGGCGTCGCTGAAGCTTTCTTT
>TRBJ2-3|TRBV5-1|TRBD2|NA
CASSLEGSGGADTQYF
TGCGCCAGCAGCTTGGAAGGTAGCGGGGGGGCAGATACGCAGTATTTT
>TRBJ2-1|TRBV30|NA|NA
CAWSGSGAHNEQFF
TGTGCCTGGAGTGGTAGCGGAGCCCACAATGAGCAGTTCTTC
>TRBJ1-2|TRBV4-1|NA|NA
CASSPGGSYGYTF
TGCGCCAGCAGTCCGGGAGGTAGCTATGGCTACACCTTC
>TRBJ2-1|TRBV5-4|NA|NA
CASSLVGPGNEQFF
TGTGCCAGCAGCTTGGTGGGTCCGGGGAATGAGCAGTTCTTC
>TRBJ1-4|TRBV5-6|TRBD1|NA
CASSFDQGAGEKLFF
TGTGCCAGCAGCTTCGATCAGGGGGCGGGCGAAAAACTGTTTTTT
>TRBJ2-7|TRBV11-3|NA|NA
CASSLQQGPYEQYF
TGTGCCAGCAGCTTACAACAGGGTCCCTACGAGCAGTACTTC
>TRBJ1-5|TRBV5-5|NA|NA
CASSLEGRDQPQHF
TGTGCCAGCAGCTTGGAGGGGAGGGACCAGCCCCAACATTTT
>TRBJ1-1|TRBV18|TRBD1|NA
CASSPNRGNKGNTEAFF
TGTGCCAGCTCTCCAAACAGGGGGAATAAGGGGAACACTGAAGCTTTCTTT
>TRBJ1-5|TRBV10-3|NA|NA
CAISQGGDQPQHF
TGTGCCATCAGTCAAGGGGGGGACCAGCCCCAGCATTTT
>TRBJ2-1|TRBV7-2|TRBD2|NA
CASSLGREESYNEQFF
TGTGCCAGCAGCTTGGGGCGGGAGGAATCCTACAATGAGCAGTTCTTC
>TRBJ2-3|TRBV11-3|TRBD2|NA
CASNAVERDTDTQYF
TGTGCCAGCAACGCGGTGGAGCGGGACACAGATACGCAGTATTTT
>TRBJ2-6|TRBV3-1/TRBV3-2|NA|NA
CASSKTQGNSGANVLTF
TGTGCCAGCAGCAAAACACAGGGTAACTCTGGGGCCAACGTCCTGACTTTC
>TRBJ2-1|TRBV19|TRBD2|NA
CASSIDGGAGVNNEQFF
TGTGCCAGTAGTATAGATGGGGGAGCGGGAGTTAACAATGAGCAGTTCTTC
>TRBJ2-7|TRBV14|TRBD1|NA
CASSHRDRRAFYEQYF
TGTGCCAGCAGCCATAGGGACAGGCGGGCCTTCTACGAGCAGTACTTC